The 22 T cell receptor beta chains in this list originate from one sample, sequenced in a study of blood T cell repertoires in COVID-19. Clones were sequenced by immunoSEQ multiplex PCR, and TCRdb holds only the in-frame ones, with some missing. This sample has about 250,000 clones; about 85% occur once, and the top ten carry roughly 3.1%. Sequencing was done on a sample of peripheral blood. These receptor sequences come from a man younger than 30 with active or convalescent COVID-19.

This clone was counted a few times. The CDR3 is CASSQVVGGQYF. Here the CDR3 DNA reads TGTGCCAGCAGCCAAGTAGTGGGGGGGCAGTACTTC. The chain is built from TRBV14 and TRBJ2-7; TRBD2 is a possible D gene (6 bases). The CDR3 runs 12 residues. V was shortened by 1 base and J by 9 bases, with 10 bases between the two germline ends. Germline-derived CDR1 and CDR2 are SGHDN and FVKESK.

V is TRBV29-1 and J is TRBJ2-1; D is ambiguous. The CDR3 has 18 amino acids. Germline assignment: CDR1 SQVTM and CDR2 ANQGSEA. V was pared by 1 base and J by 0 bases, with 19 bases between. CDR3 loop: CSVEGFLNLADSYNEQFF. The CDR3, as DNA: TGCAGCGTTGAAGGATTTCTGAATCTGGCGGACTCCTACAATGAGCAGTTCTTC.

The chain recombines TRBV6-2 or TRBV6-3 with TRBJ1-5; 8 positions match TRBD1. The CDR3 runs to 15 residues. V shed 2 bases and J 6 bases; nucleotides not matched to a gene: 6. The V gene's germline CDR1 is MNHEY and CDR2 SVGEGT. The CDR3 bases are TGTGCCAGCAGTTACCGCGGACAGGGAGCTCAGCCCCAGCATTTT. Translation: CASSYRGQGAQPQHF.

The rearrangement uses TRBV10-1 and TRBJ2-1, with 14 nucleotides matching TRBD2. V was pared by 8 bases and J by 6 bases, with 0 bases of the junction left unmatched. The CDR3 runs to 13 residues. Germline loops: CDR1 WNHNN, CDR2 SYGVQD (reference sequence). The CDR3 DNA reads TGCGCCAGCGGACTAGCGGGGGGCAATGAGCAGTTCTTC. It specifies CASGLAGGNEQFF.

The V and J genes are TRBV30 and TRBJ1-1, with 8 bases matching TRBD1. The CDR3 runs to 15 residues. J was trimmed by 4 bases and V by 2 bases; bases with no gene match: 9. Germline V CDR1 and CDR2: GTSNPN, SVGIG (reference sequence). Here the CDR3 reads CAWSSGGGTGTEAFF. The CDR3 region has the DNA TGTGCCTGGAGTTCAGGTGGAGGGACAGGCACTGAAGCTTTCTTT.

The gene calls are TRBV20-1 and TRBJ1-4; the D is unclear. Germline V gives CDR1 DFQATT, CDR2 SNEGSKA (reference sequence). V dropped 4 bases and J dropped 4 bases, with 10 bases sitting between them. The length of the CDR3 is 13 residues. CDR3 coding DNA: TGCAGTGCTACTGACACAGATAATGAAAAACTGTTTTTT. It codes for CSATDTDNEKLFF.

This chain joins TRBV5-1 and TRBJ1-2; perhaps TRBD1 as D (5 bases). CDR3 length equals 15 residues. Germline V gives CDR1 SGHRS, CDR2 YFSETQ. V shed 7 bases and J shed 3 bases, with 19 bases lying between them. The CDR3 here is CASAHGGASDYGYTF. CDR3 in DNA: TGCGCCAGCGCCCATGGAGGGGCGTCGGACTATGGCTACACCTTC.

A few counts support this clone. The chain joins TRBV27 to TRBJ1-5, with D possibly being TRBD1 (6 bases). The germline V gene encodes CDR1 MNHEY and CDR2 SMNVEV (reference sequence). The CDR3 is 15 residues long. V lost 10 bases and J lost 1, with 17 bases in between. The CDR3 loop is CAITPSGESNQPQHF. The CDR3 DNA is TGTGCCATCACCCCTTCAGGGGAAAGCAATCAGCCCCAGCATTTT.

The chain couples TRBV11-2 to TRBJ2-1, with D uncertain. The CDR3 is made up of 12 amino acids. V dropped 3 bases and J dropped 4 bases, with 4 bases sitting between them. Germline V CDR1 and CDR2: SGHAT, FQNNGV. The CDR3 region has the DNA TGTGCCAGCAGCTTTCAATACAATGAGCAGTTCTTC. It specifies CASSFQYNEQFF.

This clone was observed many times. The chain recombines TRBV6-4 with TRBJ2-6, with 10 bases that match TRBD1. The CDR3 length is 19 residues. With V trimmed by 2 bases and J by 0 bases, 7 bases remained unmatched. From germline, CDR1 is MRHNA and CDR2 SNTAGT. The CDR3 sequence is CASSDDSGQGLSGANVLTF. CDR3 sequence (DNA): TGTGCCAGCAGTGACGATTCGGGACAGGGGCTCTCTGGGGCCAACGTCCTGACTTTC.

V usage is TRBV24-1 and J usage is TRBJ2-1; D remains ambiguous. Trimming cost V 3 bases and J 0 bases, with 11 bases left between them. The length of the CDR3 is 16 residues. Germline V gene data show CDR1 as KGHDR and CDR2 as SFDVKD. CDR3 nucleotides: TGTGCCACCAGTGATATTGCGTCCATCTCCTACAATGAGCAGTTCTTC. Protein sequence: CATSDIASISYNEQFF.

V usage is TRBV7-9 and J usage is TRBJ2-3, with D uncertain. V was clipped by 6 bases and J by 2 bases, with 12 bases between them. The germline gives CDR1 SEHNR, CDR2 FQNEAQ (reference sequence). The CDR3 is 14 amino acids. The CDR3 sequence is CASSPLVPTDTQYF. CDR3 coding DNA: TGTGCCAGCAGTCCTTTAGTGCCCACAGATACGCAGTATTTT.

The chain couples TRBV5-6 to TRBJ1-4, with D tentatively TRBD1 (5 bases). The ends were cut back, 1 base at V and 4 bases at J, with 8 bases in the middle. There are 14 residues in the CDR3. Germline values: CDR1 SGHDT, CDR2 YYEEEE. In DNA form, the CDR3 reads TGTGCCAGCAGCTTGAATCAGGGTAATGAAAAACTGTTTTTT. Its translation: CASSLNQGNEKLFF.

The V and J genes are TRBV9 and TRBJ1-1; D is unresolved. CDR1 and CDR2 from the germline V gene are SGDLS and YYNGEE. This CDR3 is built from 13 residues. V was clipped by 2 bases and J by 5 bases, with 10 bases between them. The CDR3 DNA follows: TGTGCCAGCAGCGTGTTACCAGAAACTGAAGCTTTCTTT. The encoded protein is CASSVLPETEAFF.

V is TRBV10-3 and J is TRBJ2-1; no firm D call. The germline V gene encodes CDR1 ENHRY and CDR2 SYGVKD. The CDR3 is made up of 13 amino acids. Trimming removed 0 bases from V and 8 bases from J, with 8 bases in between. CDR3 DNA sequence: TGTGCCATCAGTGAGTCGTTGGCGGATGAGCAGTTCTTC. Translated: CAISESLADEQFF.

This clone has more than one count but fewer than ten. The chain links TRBV7-2 to TRBJ1-6; 10 nucleotides agree with TRBD1. V was pared by 1 base and J by 9 bases, with 6 bases of the junction left unmatched. The CDR3 loop spans 16 amino acids. Germline V gene data show CDR1 as SGHTA and CDR2 as FQGNSA. In DNA form, the CDR3 reads TGTGCCAGCAGCTTAGAGGGGACAGGGGCAGGTTCACCCCTCCACTTT. This sequence encodes CASSLEGTGAGSPLHF.

The chain couples TRBV11-2 to TRBJ2-7, with TRBD2 as a possible D gene (5 bases). From germline, CDR1 is SGHAT and CDR2 FQNNGV. V was shortened by 6 bases and J by 2 bases, with 11 bases between the two germline ends. The CDR3 sequence is 13 residues long. The CDR3 DNA follows: TGTGCCAGCAGTCCGTCCGGGGCCTACGAGCAGTACTTC. Its protein is CASSPSGAYEQYF. Combining the CDR3 with reference TRBV11-2 and TRBJ2-7 gives the whole variable domain EAGVAQSPRYKIIEKRQSVAFWCNPISGHATLYWYQQILGQGPKLLIQFQNNGVVDDSQLPKDRFSAERLKGVDSTLKIQPAKLEDSAVYLCASSPSGAYEQYFGPGTRLTVT.

Concerning this clone: One end of the junction varies from germline; a read error may be responsible. Other DNA sequences in the sample encode the same CDR3. The CDR3 here is CASSFPAALQETQYF. CDR3 in DNA: TGTGCCAGTAGTTTCCCAGCGGCCTTACAAGAGACCCAGTACTTC. This rearrangement joins TRBV28 to TRBJ2-5; tentative D call: TRBD2 (5 bases). Germline-derived CDR1 and CDR2 are MDHEN and SYDVKM. This CDR3 contains 15 residues.

V usage is TRBV9 and J usage is TRBJ2-7, with TRBD2 as a possible D gene (6 bases). Germline values: CDR1 SGDLS, CDR2 YYNGEE. The V end was cut by 3 bases, the J end by 2 bases, with 15 bases between. The CDR3 totals 15 residues. The DNA for the CDR3 is TGTGCCAGCAGCGCACATGGGGGGTTAGCCTACGAGCAGTACTTC. It yields the protein CASSAHGGLAYEQYF.

This chain uses TRBV5-1 with TRBJ2-7, with TRBD2 identical over 12 bases. The CDR3 is 15 residues long. The V and J ends lost 3 bases and 4 bases, in that order; junction bases with no gene match: 5. The germline CDR1 and CDR2 sequences are SGHRS and YFSETQ. Here the CDR3 reads CASSSGLAGLYEQYF. CDR3 sequence (DNA): TGCGCCAGCAGCTCAGGACTAGCGGGATTATACGAGCAGTACTTC.

Written as DNA, the CDR3 is TGTGCCAGCAGCTTAAGAGAGGGACAGGGGGCTTATAATGGCTACACCTTC. Translating it yields CASSLREGQGAYNGYTF. The V call is TRBV7-3, the J call TRBJ1-2; 12 positions match TRBD1. CDR3 length equals 17 residues. The germline gives CDR1 SGHTA, CDR2 FQGTGA. Losses at the gene ends were 1 base for V and 6 bases for J; bases not matched to a gene: 9.

For this clone: The junction departs from the called germline gene at one end, perhaps through a read error. This chain links TRBV12-5 with TRBJ2-1; no firm D call. CDR3 size: 11 residues. CDR1 LGHNT and CDR2 FRNRAP come from the germline V gene. Here the CDR3 DNA reads TGTGCTAGTGGTGGGTACAGTGAGCAGTTCTTC. Protein sequence: CASGGYSEQFF.